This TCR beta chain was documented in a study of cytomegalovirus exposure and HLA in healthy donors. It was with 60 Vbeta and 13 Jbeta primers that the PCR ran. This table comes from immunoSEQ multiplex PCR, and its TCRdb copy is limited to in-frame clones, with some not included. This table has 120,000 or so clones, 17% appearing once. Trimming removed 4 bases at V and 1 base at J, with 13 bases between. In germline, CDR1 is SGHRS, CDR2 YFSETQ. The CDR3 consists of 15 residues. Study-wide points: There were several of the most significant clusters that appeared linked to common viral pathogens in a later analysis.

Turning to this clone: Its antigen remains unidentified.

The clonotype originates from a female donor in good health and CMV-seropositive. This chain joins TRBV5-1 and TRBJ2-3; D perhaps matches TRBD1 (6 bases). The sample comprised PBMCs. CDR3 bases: TGCGCCAGCAGCCAGGGGCCCGAGGGCACAGATACGCAGTATTTT. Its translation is CASSQGPEGTDTQYF.